This entry describes one T cell receptor (beta chain). Its antigen is not identified. The CDR3 totals 14 residues. Trimming took 1 base from V and 1 from J, leaving 8 bases between them. The germline gives CDR1 SGHRS, CDR2 YFSETQ. The data derive from a study of cytomegalovirus exposure and HLA in healthy donors. Study conclusions and caveats: Most TCR sequences were rare, but some public TCRs occurred in many donors.

Libraries were prepared by immunoSEQ multiplex PCR; TCRdb keeps only in-frame clonotypes and omits some of them. The table lists approximately 170,000 clones, around 82% of them singletons. The sequence was obtained from a man under 40 in good health and CMV-seropositive. The material sequenced was PBMCs. The J gene is TRBJ1-1, the V gene TRBV5-1; D remains unclear. The CDR3 protein is CASSLNNKNTEAFF. CDR3 in DNA: TGCGCCAGCAGCTTGAACAACAAGAACACTGAAGCTTTCTTT. Full variable domain (missing parts from reference TRBV5-1 and TRBJ1-1): KAGVTQTPRYLIKTRGQQVTLSCSPISGHRSVSWYQQTPGQGLQFLFEYFSETQRNKGNFPGRFSGRQFSNSRSEMNVSTLELGDSALYLCASSLNNKNTEAFFGQGTRLTVV.